This TCR beta chain was observed in a study of T cell repertoires in cytomegalovirus infection. Study-wide results and limits: Within the response measured ex vivo, HLA-C-restricted CMV-specific TCR beta clonotypes were dominant.

J gave up 1 base and V 5 bases, and 4 bases lay outside the gene matches. The CDR3 is 14 residues long. Germline values: CDR1 MDHEN, CDR2 SYDVKM. About this clonotype: Its matching antigen is unknown.

TCRdb recomputed calls from the reads with MiXCR, one row per CDR3 protein. The sample has around 740,000 distinct CDR3 sequences, roughly a third seen once. Sequenced: PBMCs. The sequence was obtained from a human donor in good health (CMV status not recorded). Some clones in this sample may be carry-over from other donors' samples. The chain recombines TRBV28 with TRBJ2-5; 7 positions match TRBD1. CDR3 sequence reads: CASSVGTVQETQYF. The CDR3 nucleotides read TGTGCCAGCAGTGTCGGGACAGTCCAAGAGACCCAGTACTTC.